These T cell receptor beta chains were read from a single sample in a study of CD8+ T cells in alopecia areata. Sequencing was performed with immunoSEQ multiplex PCR; in TCRdb, only in-frame clones are kept and a portion is missing. The repertoire holds 150,000 to 200,000 clones, with 50% to 70% as singletons. Here the sequenced sample was CD4+ T cells sorted from blood, taken around week 49, from a patient treated with tofacitinib. These TCRs come from a human donor with alopecia areata. Each CDR3 is given with its conserved first and last residue. Each record gives: D gene, V gene, J gene, clone size, CDR3 protein, CDR3 DNA. A D gene is named only where the DNA matches it firmly. Clone size is given for some rows only: seen once, a few or many times, or a class if the clone is expanded.

D: TRBD1; V: TRBV23-1; J: TRBJ2-1; size: NA; CDR3: CAQGQGAKRGSYNEQFF; DNA: TGCGCCCAGGGACAGGGGGCTAAGCGGGGTTCCTACAATGAGCAGTTCTTC
D: NA; V: TRBV29-1; J: TRBJ2-7; size: once; CDR3: CSAWTGGGSYEQYF; DNA: TGCAGCGCCTGGACAGGCGGGGGCTCCTACGAGCAGTACTTC
D: NA; V: TRBV6-5; J: TRBJ2-3; size: NA; CDR3: CASSRADTQYF; DNA: TGTGCCAGCAGCCGAGCAGATACGCAGTATTTT
D: TRBD1; V: TRBV5-1; J: TRBJ1-1; size: NA; CDR3: CASSLGTANTEAFF; DNA: TGCGCCAGCAGCTTAGGGACAGCGAACACTGAAGCTTTCTTT
D: TRBD1; V: TRBV29-1; J: TRBJ1-2; size: NA; CDR3: CSATHGTGTRYTF; DNA: TGCAGCGCCACCCACGGGACAGGGACACGCTACACCTTC
D: NA; V: TRBV29-1; J: TRBJ1-1; size: NA; CDR3: CSVADSQREGAFF; DNA: TGCAGCGTAGCGGACAGTCAACGCGAAGGAGCTTTCTTT
D: NA; V: TRBV6-4; J: TRBJ2-2; size: NA; CDR3: CASSEGKHTGELFF; DNA: TGTGCCAGCAGTGAAGGGAAGCACACCGGGGAGCTGTTTTTT
D: NA; V: TRBV29-1; J: TRBJ2-7; size: NA; CDR3: CSVDGESYEQYF; DNA: TGCAGCGTTGATGGGGAGTCCTACGAGCAGTACTTC
D: TRBD1; V: TRBV5-1; J: TRBJ1-6; size: few; CDR3: CASSREGTGDSPLHF; DNA: TGCGCCAGCAGCCGTGAAGGGACAGGGGATTCACCCCTCCACTTT
D: NA; V: TRBV4-3; J: TRBJ2-5; size: NA; CDR3: CASSRAFGKTETQYF; DNA: TGCGCCAGCAGCCGGGCCTTTGGTAAAACGGAGACCCAGTACTTC
D: NA; V: TRBV29-1; J: TRBJ2-2; size: once; CDR3: CSAGNRVGGGELFF; DNA: TGCAGCGCAGGCAACAGGGTTGGCGGCGGGGAGCTGTTTTTT
D: NA; V: TRBV29-1; J: TRBJ2-2; size: NA; CDR3: CSVEKGPVTGELFF; DNA: TGCAGCGTCGAGAAGGGCCCGGTCACCGGGGAGCTGTTTTTT
D: NA; V: TRBV5-6; J: TRBJ2-5; size: NA; CDR3: CASSSAETQYF; DNA: TGTGCCAGCAGTTCGGCGGAGACCCAGTACTTC
D: NA; V: TRBV2; J: TRBJ2-3; size: once; CDR3: CASSELSDTQYF; DNA: TGTGCCAGCAGTGAGTTGTCAGATACGCAGTATTTT
D: TRBD2; V: TRBV2; J: TRBJ2-3; size: NA; CDR3: CASSETSGGGTDTQYF; DNA: TGTGCCAGCAGTGAAACTAGCGGGGGGGGCACAGATACGCAGTATTTT
D: NA; V: TRBV11-2; J: TRBJ1-2; size: NA; CDR3: CASSLGIDNYGYTF; DNA: TGTGCCAGCAGCTTAGGGATAGACAACTATGGCTACACCTTC
D: NA; V: TRBV5-4; J: TRBJ1-2; size: few; CDR3: CASSRGSEPYGYTF; DNA: TGTGCCAGCAGCCGGGGCAGCGAGCCCTATGGCTACACCTTC
D: NA; V: TRBV27; J: TRBJ1-2; size: NA; CDR3: CASSPQGLANYGYTF; DNA: TGTGCCAGCAGTCCCCAGGGATTAGCTAACTATGGCTACACCTTC
D: NA; V: TRBV5-6; J: TRBJ1-3; size: NA; CDR3: CASRSSGNTIYF; DNA: TGTGCCAGCAGGAGCTCTGGAAACACCATATATTTT
D: NA; V: TRBV29-1; J: TRBJ2-3; size: few; CDR3: CSQSTTRTDTQYF; DNA: TGCAGCCAATCCACGACACGAACAGATACGCAGTATTTT
D: TRBD1; V: TRBV29-1; J: TRBJ2-3; size: NA; CDR3: CSVGPYRGKTDTQYF; DNA: TGCAGCGTTGGACCGTACAGGGGGAAAACAGATACGCAGTATTTT
D: TRBD1; V: TRBV11-2; J: TRBJ2-7; size: NA; CDR3: CASSQIDRGAVDEQYF; DNA: TGTGCCAGCAGCCAGATAGACAGGGGCGCGGTAGACGAGCAGTACTTC
D: TRBD1; V: TRBV9; J: TRBJ1-2; size: NA; CDR3: CASSVEGTGRYGYTF; DNA: TGTGCCAGCAGCGTAGAAGGGACAGGACGCTATGGCTACACCTTC
D: NA; V: TRBV9; J: TRBJ1-3; size: NA; CDR3: CASSVELGAPSGNTIYF; DNA: TGTGCCAGCAGCGTAGAGTTGGGGGCCCCCTCTGGAAACACCATATATTTT
D: NA; V: TRBV6-1; J: TRBJ2-7; size: NA; CDR3: CASSAKTSPDEQYF; DNA: TGTGCCAGCAGTGCCAAGACTAGTCCCGACGAGCAGTACTTC
D: TRBD1; V: TRBV9; J: TRBJ2-7; size: NA; CDR3: CASSVGAGGYEQYF; DNA: TGTGCCAGCAGCGTAGGGGCAGGGGGCTACGAGCAGTACTTC
D: NA; V: TRBV29-1; J: TRBJ1-6; size: NA; CDR3: CSVATLTDRNSPLHF; DNA: TGCAGCGTTGCTACTTTGACAGACCGTAATTCACCCCTCCACTTT
D: NA; V: TRBV4-1; J: TRBJ1-2; size: NA; CDR3: CASSQDKDYNYGYTF; DNA: TGCGCCAGCAGCCAAGATAAAGACTACAACTATGGCTACACCTTC
D: NA; V: TRBV29-1; J: TRBJ1-3; size: NA; CDR3: CSGTQGDTIYF; DNA: TGCAGCGGTACACAGGGTGACACCATATATTTT